These 23 T cell receptor beta chains were sequenced from one sample in a study of blood T cells in healthy people across ages. For the second PCR, which ran for about 6 to 11 cycles, a sample-barcoded 5' primer and a J-beta primer mix were used. TCRdb recomputed calls from the 5' RACE reads with MiXCR, one row per CDR3 protein. The data hold more than 650,000 distinct CDR3 sequences, with roughly 20% observed a single time. The sample taken for sequencing was blood. These receptors were taken from a man in his sixties or seventies in good health.

This chain connects TRBV14 to TRBJ2-2; TRBD1 matches at 7 bases. CDR1 and CDR2 from the germline V gene are SGHDN and FVKESK. Trimming took 2 bases from V and 0 from J; bases not matched to a gene: 9. CDR3 length equals 18 residues. CDR3: CASSQWQGVPANTGELFF. The CDR3 coding sequence is TGTGCCAGCAGCCAATGGCAGGGGGTCCCCGCGAACACCGGGGAGCTGTTTTTT.

The chain carries TRBV7-3 and TRBJ2-1; no clear D. The V gene lost 5 bases and the J gene lost 5 bases, with 16 bases spanning the gap. CDR1 is SGHTA and CDR2 is FQGTGA in the germline V gene. The CDR3 covers 15 residues. As DNA, the CDR3 is TGTGCCAGCAGCAACATAGTCGTTGATAACAATGAGCAGTTCTTC. It specifies CASSNIVVDNNEQFF.

This chain uses TRBV29-1 with TRBJ2-1; TRBD2 agrees at 9 bases. This CDR3 region has 15 residues. Unmatched junction bases numbered 8, after V lost 5 bases and J lost 3 bases. The germline V gene has CDR1 SQVTM and CDR2 ANQGSEA. Written as DNA, the CDR3 is TGCAGCGTTTCCAGCGGGGGGTTTGGCTACAATGAGCAGTTCTTC. Its translation: CSVSSGGFGYNEQFF.

The table lists this clonotype with many counts. The chain is built from TRBV10-3 and TRBJ1-3, with TRBD1 matching over 9 bases. CDR1 and CDR2 from the germline V gene are ENHRY and SYGVKD. The CDR3 sequence is 15 residues long. Unmatched junction bases numbered 3, after V lost 6 bases and J lost 0 bases. CDR3 sequence (DNA): TGTGCCATCAGCCCGGACAGGGGCTCTGGAAACACCATATATTTT. It yields the protein CAISPDRGSGNTIYF.

V gene TRBV27 combines with J gene TRBJ2-5; 8 positions agree with TRBD1. Trimming cost V 1 base and J 7 bases; bases outside gene matches: 11. Germline-derived CDR1 and CDR2 are MNHEY and SMNVEV (reference sequence). The CDR3 spans 16 residues. DNA of the CDR3: TGTGCCAGCAGTTTATGGTCCAGGACAGGGTTTGGGACCCAGTACTTC. Amino acid sequence: CASSLWSRTGFGTQYF.

This clonotype was counted a few times. The chain employs TRBV6-6 and TRBJ2-1; D ambiguous. Per the germline V gene, CDR1 is MNHNY and CDR2 is SVGAGI (reference sequence). Trimming stripped 7 bases from V and 0 bases from J, with 10 bases between. The CDR3 covers 14 residues. The CDR3 loop is CASIGGSSYNEQFF. CDR3 in DNA: TGTGCCAGCATCGGCGGAAGCTCCTACAATGAGCAGTTCTTC.

This clonotype appeared a few times. CDR3 loop: CATGGGTSDQETQYF. The CDR3, as DNA: TGTGCCACCGGGGGAGGGACTAGCGACCAAGAGACCCAGTACTTC. This sequence joins TRBV2 and TRBJ2-5; 10 bases align to TRBD2. Germline CDR1 and CDR2: SNHLY and FYNNEI. The CDR3 loop spans 15 amino acids. J lost 0 bases, V lost 10 bases, and 8 bases had no gene match.

The chain joins TRBV29-1 to TRBJ1-1; no clear D. The V end lost 4 bases, the J end lost 0 bases, and 12 bases lay between the germline ends. Germline CDR1 reads SQVTM; CDR2 reads ANQGSEA. There are 14 residues in the CDR3. CDR3 nucleotide sequence: TGCAGCGTTGGAGGCAAGAGCATGAACACTGAAGCTTTCTTT. Residues: CSVGGKSMNTEAFF.

This clonotype was detected only a few times. The chain employs TRBV15 and TRBJ1-2, with 8 bases lining up with TRBD1. CDR1 is LNHNV, CDR2 YYDKDF, per germline (reference sequence). V gave up 2 bases and J gave up 9 bases; unmatched junction bases: 14. This CDR3 spans 16 amino acids. The CDR3 loop reads CATSRSIKDRGYSYTF. The DNA of the CDR3 is TGTGCCACCAGCAGATCTATTAAAGACAGGGGATATAGCTACACCTTC.

A remark on this clonotype: One end of the junction varies from germline; a read error may be responsible. The gene calls are TRBV3-1 and TRBJ2-5, with D uncertain. This CDR3 has 14 amino acids. In germline, CDR1 is LGHDT, CDR2 YNNKEL (reference sequence). The CDR3, as DNA: TGTGCCAGCAGCCAAGATTTGGTGTCTTGGGAAGCGTTCTTC. Residues: CASSQDLVSWEAFF.

As to this clonotype: This may come from a read error, since a much larger clone is one base off. This rearrangement joins TRBV18 to TRBJ2-5; D perhaps matches TRBD1 (6 bases). Germline-derived CDR1 and CDR2 are KGHSH and LQKENI. The CDR3 extends over 15 amino acids. V lost 3 bases to trimming and J lost 5 bases, with 16 bases between them. CDR3 region: CASSPGNRVGETQYF. The CDR3 DNA reads TGTGCCAGCTCACCCGGGAACAGGGTTGGGGAGACCCAGTACTTC. Filled out from reference TRBV18 and TRBJ2-5, the complete variable domain reads NAGVMQNPRHLVRRRGQEARLRCSPMKGHSHVYWYRQLPEEGLKFMVYLQKENIIDESGMPKERFSAEFPKEGPSILRIQQVVRGDSAAYFCASSPGNRVGETQYFGPGTRLLVL.

The chain employs TRBV12-3 or TRBV12-4 and TRBJ2-3; D gene uncertain. Trimming took 1 base from V and 4 from J, leaving 15 bases between them. This CDR3 region has 16 residues. Here the CDR3 reads CASSLDRRKSADTQYF. The DNA for the CDR3 is TGTGCCAGCAGTTTAGATCGGCGGAAAAGCGCAGATACGCAGTATTTT.

This clonotype has only a few counts. The chain links TRBV29-1 to TRBJ2-3, with 9 bases that match TRBD1. The germline V gene encodes CDR1 SQVTM and CDR2 ANQGSEA. This CDR3 has 15 residues. V shed 0 bases and J 4 bases; nucleotides not matched to a gene: 5. The CDR3 is CSVEDSGQGPDTQYF. CDR3 DNA sequence: TGCAGCGTTGAAGACTCGGGACAGGGACCAGATACGCAGTATTTT.

The CDR3 coding sequence is TGTGCCAGCAGCAAAAGGCAGGGCCCCAGCGATCGGCCCCAGCATTTT. This translates into CASSKRQGPSDRPQHF. The chain joins TRBV21-1 to TRBJ1-5. TRBV21-1 is a known pseudogene. The CDR3 is 16 residues long.

This clonotype was recorded at least ten times. This rearrangement joins TRBV11-2 to TRBJ2-6, with no clear D. V shed 3 bases and J shed 2 bases, with 5 bases lying between them. In germline, CDR1 is SGHAT, CDR2 FQNNGV. The CDR3 consists of 14 residues. CDR3 sequence reads: CASSFTAGANVLTF. The CDR3 bases are TGTGCCAGCAGCTTCACGGCTGGGGCCAACGTCCTGACTTTC.

V is TRBV11-2 and J is TRBJ2-5, with D possibly TRBD1 on 6 matching bases. TRBJ2-7 matches the DNA end more closely, so the J call is doubtful. Per the germline V gene, CDR1 is SGHAT and CDR2 is FQNNGV. This CDR3 contains 15 residues. CDR3 amino acids: CASSYLYRAAHEQYF. CDR3 sequence (DNA): TGTGCCAGCAGCTATCTTTACAGGGCTGCCCACGAGCAGTACTTC.

Notes on this clonotype: A much larger clone is a single base away; this may be a read error. The rearrangement joins TRBV6-2 or TRBV6-3 to TRBJ2-3; D ambiguous. Germline V gene data show CDR1 as MNHEY and CDR2 as SVGEGT. This CDR3 contains 12 residues. The CDR3 DNA reads as TGTGACAGCTCTTTCGCGACAGATACGCAGTATTTT. It translates to CDSSFATDTQYF.

This clonotype was found a few times. The chain joins TRBV5-6 to TRBJ1-1; TRBD1 matches at 7 bases. Germline trimming cut 0 bases from V and 0 bases from J; bases unmatched to any gene: 5. The CDR3 covers 16 residues. CDR1 SGHDT and CDR2 YYEEEE come from the germline V gene. In DNA, the CDR3 is TGTGCCAGCAGCTTGGTTTGGGGACAGTTGAACACTGAAGCTTTCTTT. This codes for CASSLVWGQLNTEAFF. Combining the CDR3 with reference TRBV5-6 and TRBJ1-1 gives the whole variable domain DAGVTQSPTHLIKTRGQQVTLRCSPKSGHDTVSWYQQALGQGPQFIFQYYEEEERQRGNFPDRFSGHQFPNYSSELNVNALLLGDSALYLCASSLVWGQLNTEAFFGQGTRLTVV.

This rearrangement joins TRBV29-1 to TRBJ2-3, with a weak D call TRBD2 (7 bases). The CDR3 covers 13 residues. V lost 4 bases to trimming and J lost 5 bases, with 13 bases between them. Per germline, CDR1 SQVTM and CDR2 ANQGSEA. Written as DNA, the CDR3 is TGCAGCGTTGTAGGGGGGGCAGTAGATACGCAGTATTTT. This sequence encodes CSVVGGAVDTQYF.

The rearrangement joins TRBV6-1 to TRBJ2-3; 8 nucleotides align to TRBD1. The V segment lost 6 bases and the J segment 3 bases; nucleotides outside the gene matches: 5. CDR1 and CDR2 from the germline V gene are MNHNS and SASEGT. The CDR3 consists of 14 residues. Here the CDR3 reads CASRGRGPTDTQYF. The CDR3, as DNA: TGTGCCAGCAGGGGCAGGGGGCCGACAGATACGCAGTATTTT.

This clonotype has just a few counts. The chain employs TRBV7-8 and TRBJ2-1; 8 positions match TRBD1. The J segment lost 9 bases and the V segment lost 6 bases, leaving 4 bases of the junction unmatched. There are 12 residues in the CDR3. CDR1 and CDR2 from the germline V gene are SGHVS and FQNEAQ. The CDR3: CASSNDRGEQFF. CDR3 nucleotides: TGTGCCAGCAGTAACGACAGGGGTGAGCAGTTCTTC. The complete variable domain, with remaining parts taken from reference TRBV7-8 and TRBJ2-1, reads GAGVSQSPRYKVAKRGQDVALRCDPISGHVSLFWYQQALGQGPEFLTYFQNEAQLDKSGLPSDRFFAERPEGSVSTLKIQRTQQEDSAVYLCASSNDRGEQFFGPGTRLTVL.

This chain joins TRBV7-2 and TRBJ2-1; D perhaps matches TRBD1 (5 bases). CDR1 is SGHTA, CDR2 FQGNSA, per germline. The length of the CDR3 is 12 residues. The V end lost 7 bases, the J end lost 4 bases, and 8 bases lay between the germline ends. CDR3 amino acids: CASMTDYNEQFF. The CDR3 coding sequence is TGTGCCAGCATGACAGATTACAATGAGCAGTTCTTC. Full variable domain (remainder filled in from reference TRBV7-2 and TRBJ2-1): GAGVSQSPSNKVTEKGKDVELRCDPISGHTALYWYRQSLGQGLEFLIYFQGNSAPDKSGLPSDRFSAERTGGSVSTLTIQRTQQEDSAVYLCASMTDYNEQFFGPGTRLTVL.

V usage is TRBV5-1 and J usage is TRBJ2-7; 8 bases are shared with TRBD1. The germline V gene encodes CDR1 SGHRS and CDR2 YFSETQ. The junction had 9 bases not matched to a gene; V was cut back by 1 base and J by 6 bases. CDR3 length: 15 residues. The CDR3 spells CASSLLGRGQAEQYF. The DNA for the CDR3 is TGCGCCAGCAGCTTGCTAGGCAGGGGGCAAGCCGAGCAGTACTTC.